This T cell receptor beta chain was recorded in a study of Ad26.COV2.S vaccination and SARS-CoV-2 variants (dated by TCRdb to the early 2020s). At the level of the whole study: Vaccine-arm donors came from COV1001, a multicentre, randomized, double-blind, placebo-controlled phase I-IIa trial of Ad26.COV2.S in healthy adults. Dosing of Ad26.COV2.S was intramuscular, at either 5x10^10 or 1x10^11 viral particles, delivered as one shot or as two shots spaced 56 days apart. Sequencing of the TCRbeta repertoire served to evaluate the specificity and breadth of SARS-CoV-2-reactive T cell receptors following Ad26.COV2.S vaccination. A total of about 30 samples were included in the TCR-sequenced set, comprising 19 Ad26.COV2.S vaccine recipients, 5 placebo recipients and 8 SARS-CoV-2 convalescent individuals. Trial participants were randomized into five groups of five: low-dose or high-dose Ad26.COV2.S given once or twice, or placebo on both occasions. Throughout the experiments and outcome assessment, investigators stayed blinded to trial group allocation. Results the study describes overall, beyond this receptor: Substantial breadth of spike-specific CD8+ and CD4+ T cell responses was reported after vaccination. The authors noted that total T cell responses may have been underestimated by the TCR breadth and depth analyses. Non-spike TCR breadth was comparable between vaccine and placebo recipients, consistent with the vaccine containing only spike. Spike-specific TCR breadth was higher in Ad26.COV2.S recipients than in placebo recipients (P = 0.0014). Comparing responses between vaccine doses or regimens was not something the study was powered to do.

The treatment or condition label here, explained by the study, means: roughly 18 received Ad26.COV2.S at low or high dose, single or two shots; several received placebo; per-sample allocation not given. Repertoires of vaccine and placebo recipients were sequenced from samples taken on day 63 after the first injection. Cohort 1b enrolled 20 to 30 adults aged 18-55 years at a single site in Boston, USA, between 29 July and 7 August 2020. Ad26.COV2.S was a replication-incompetent adenovirus type 26 vector expressing a prefusion-stabilized SARS-CoV-2 spike protein from the original Wuhan strain. From the cysteine up to the phenylalanine, the CDR3 has a length of 15 residues. Left in the record is the CDR3 DNA by itself, 45 bases read in frame from the first base. V is shortened by 2 bases, J by 3 bases, and the region joining them spans 10 bases. CDR1 and CDR2, looked up from the germline V gene (reference sequence), are LNHDA and SQIVND.

The immunoSEQ Assay was the method used to sequence TCRbeta CDR3 regions. After extraction, genomic DNA underwent amplification by bias-controlled multiplex PCR, followed by high-throughput sequencing. Concerning the study's data processing: To quantify the absolute abundance of every unique TCRbeta CDR3 region, sequences were collapsed and filtered. T cell fraction was estimated by normalizing TCRbeta template counts to usable DNA, which was measured by amplifying reference genes present in all nucleated cells. Repertoire TCRs were annotated as SARS-CoV-2-specific when V gene, CDR3 amino acid sequence and J gene were exactly matched to a known reactive TCR set. MIRA supplied the reference SARS-CoV-2 TCR set, which was filtered for enrichment in COVID-19-positive ImmuneCODE repertoires so that public or cross-reactive TCRs were removed. Using the MIRA antigens, annotated TCRs were further analysed by specific ORF or by position within an ORF. Depth was the summed frequency of annotated unique rearrangements, while breadth was defined as annotated unique rearrangements over total unique productive rearrangements. Group comparisons of TCR breadth used two-sided Wilcoxon rank-sum tests. The table was pulled from immuneACCESS by TCRdb, which kept in-frame rearrangements only. Such tables lose some clones; where checked, under half of the loss comes from unresolved V genes, and the rest has no known cause. The D gene and trimming were derived from the DNA, and the V and J assignments and clone size from that table. The sample table contains 440,000 or so clones; only one count was recorded for 92% of them. The top ten hold approximately 1.7% of the sample.

A word on this clone: The antigen it binds to is not known. Nothing much larger sits one base from this clone, and base qualities are not available.

The sequence was collected from a person aged 18 to 59 who received the Ad26.COV2.S COVID-19 vaccine or a placebo. This chain joins TRBV19 to TRBJ1-4; too little of a D gene remains to name it. Sequences were derived from peripheral blood, sampled in a trial of Ad26.COV2.S vaccine versus placebo. The CDR3 reads as follows: CASSISGYSNEKLFF. The DNA is as follows: TGTGCCAGTAGTATATCGGGGTATTCTAATGAAAAACTGTTTTTT.